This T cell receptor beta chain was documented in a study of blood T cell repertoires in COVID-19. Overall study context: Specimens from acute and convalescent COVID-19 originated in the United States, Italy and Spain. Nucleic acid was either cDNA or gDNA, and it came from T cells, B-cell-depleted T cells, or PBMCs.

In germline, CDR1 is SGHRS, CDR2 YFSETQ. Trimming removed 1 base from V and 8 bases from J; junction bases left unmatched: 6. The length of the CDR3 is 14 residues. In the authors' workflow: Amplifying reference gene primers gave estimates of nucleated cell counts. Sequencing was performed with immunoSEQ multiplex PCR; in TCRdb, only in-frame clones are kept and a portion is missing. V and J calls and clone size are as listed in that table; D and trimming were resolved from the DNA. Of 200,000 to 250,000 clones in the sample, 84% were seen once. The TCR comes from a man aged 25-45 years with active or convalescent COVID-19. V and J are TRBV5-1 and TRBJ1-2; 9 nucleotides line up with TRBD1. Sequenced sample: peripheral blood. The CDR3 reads CASSLTGGAKGYTF. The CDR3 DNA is TGCGCCAGCAGCTTGACAGGGGGCGCGAAGGGCTACACCTTC.